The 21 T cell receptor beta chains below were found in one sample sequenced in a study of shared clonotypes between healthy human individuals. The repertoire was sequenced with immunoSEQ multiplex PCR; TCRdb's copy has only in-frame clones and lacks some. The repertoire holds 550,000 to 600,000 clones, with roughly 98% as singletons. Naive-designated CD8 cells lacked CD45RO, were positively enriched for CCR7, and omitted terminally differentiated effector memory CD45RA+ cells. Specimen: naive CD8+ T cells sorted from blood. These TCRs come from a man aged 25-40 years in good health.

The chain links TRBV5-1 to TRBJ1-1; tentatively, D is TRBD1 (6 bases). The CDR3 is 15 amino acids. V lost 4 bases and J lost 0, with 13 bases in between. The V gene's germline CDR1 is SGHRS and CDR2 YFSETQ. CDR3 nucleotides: TGCGCCAGCAGCCCCGAGGGGGGCTTGAACACTGAAGCTTTCTTT. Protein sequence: CASSPEGGLNTEAFF.

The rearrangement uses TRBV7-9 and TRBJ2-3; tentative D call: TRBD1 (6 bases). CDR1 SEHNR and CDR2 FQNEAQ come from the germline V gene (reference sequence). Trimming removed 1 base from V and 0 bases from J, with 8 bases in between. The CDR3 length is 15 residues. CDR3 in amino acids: CASSLGTASTDTQYF. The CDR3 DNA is TGTGCCAGCAGCTTAGGGACAGCTAGCACAGATACGCAGTATTTT.

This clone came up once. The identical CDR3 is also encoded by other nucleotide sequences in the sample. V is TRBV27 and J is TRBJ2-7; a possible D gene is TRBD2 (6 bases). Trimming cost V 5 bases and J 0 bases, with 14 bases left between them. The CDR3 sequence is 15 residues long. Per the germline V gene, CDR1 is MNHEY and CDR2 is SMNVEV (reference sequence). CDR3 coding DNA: TGTGCCAGCAGTCCCTATAGCGGAAGCTCCTACGAGCAGTACTTC. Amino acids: CASSPYSGSSYEQYF.

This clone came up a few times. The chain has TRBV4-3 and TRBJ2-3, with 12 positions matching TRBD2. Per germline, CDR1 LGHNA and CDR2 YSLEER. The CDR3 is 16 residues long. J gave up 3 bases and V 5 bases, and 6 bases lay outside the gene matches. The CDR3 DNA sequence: TGCGCCAGCAGCACACGACTAGCGGGAGTAACAGATACGCAGTATTTT. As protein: CASSTRLAGVTDTQYF.

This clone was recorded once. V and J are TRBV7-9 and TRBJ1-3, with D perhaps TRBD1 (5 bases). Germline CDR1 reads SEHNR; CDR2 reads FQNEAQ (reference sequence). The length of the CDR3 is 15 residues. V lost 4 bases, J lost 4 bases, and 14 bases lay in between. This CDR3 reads CASSSPRAGGNTIYF. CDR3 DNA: TGTGCCAGCAGCTCACCCAGGGCGGGAGGAAACACCATATATTTT.

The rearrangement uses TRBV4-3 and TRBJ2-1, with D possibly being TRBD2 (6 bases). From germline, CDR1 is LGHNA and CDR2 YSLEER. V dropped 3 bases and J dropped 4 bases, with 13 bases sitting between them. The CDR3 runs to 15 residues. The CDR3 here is CASSHSAGNYNEQFF. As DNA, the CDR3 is TGCGCCAGCAGCCATTCGGCGGGGAATTACAATGAGCAGTTCTTC.

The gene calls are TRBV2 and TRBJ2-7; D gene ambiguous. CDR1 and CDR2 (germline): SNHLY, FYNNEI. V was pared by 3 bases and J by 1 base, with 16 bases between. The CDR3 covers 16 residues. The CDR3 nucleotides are TGTGCCAGCAGTGACAATAGTAACTCCCTTTCCTACGAGCAGTACTTC. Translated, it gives CASSDNSNSLSYEQYF. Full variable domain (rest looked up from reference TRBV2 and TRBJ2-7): EPEVTQTPSHQVTQMGQEVILRCVPISNHLYFYWYRQILGQKVEFLVSFYNNEISEKSEIFDDQFSVERPDGSNFTLKIRSTKLEDSAMYFCASSDNSNSLSYEQYFGPGTRLTVT.

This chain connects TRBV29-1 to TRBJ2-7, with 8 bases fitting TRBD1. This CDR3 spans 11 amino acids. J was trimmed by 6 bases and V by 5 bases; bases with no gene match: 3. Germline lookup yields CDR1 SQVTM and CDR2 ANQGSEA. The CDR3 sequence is CSVRTGREQYF. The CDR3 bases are TGCAGCGTTCGGACAGGGCGCGAGCAGTACTTC.

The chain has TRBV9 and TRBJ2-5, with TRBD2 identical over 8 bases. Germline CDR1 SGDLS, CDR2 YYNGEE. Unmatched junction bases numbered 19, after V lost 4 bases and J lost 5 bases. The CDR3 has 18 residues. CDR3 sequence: CASSPWSSGGRVAETQYF. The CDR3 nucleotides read TGTGCCAGCAGCCCATGGTCGTCGGGAGGGCGGGTTGCGGAGACCCAGTACTTC.

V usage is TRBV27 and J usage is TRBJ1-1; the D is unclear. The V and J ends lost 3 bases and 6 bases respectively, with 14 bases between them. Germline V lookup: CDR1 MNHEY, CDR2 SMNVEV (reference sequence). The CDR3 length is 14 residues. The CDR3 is CASSFSPFVAEAFF. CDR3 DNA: TGTGCCAGCAGTTTCTCCCCGTTCGTAGCTGAAGCTTTCTTT.

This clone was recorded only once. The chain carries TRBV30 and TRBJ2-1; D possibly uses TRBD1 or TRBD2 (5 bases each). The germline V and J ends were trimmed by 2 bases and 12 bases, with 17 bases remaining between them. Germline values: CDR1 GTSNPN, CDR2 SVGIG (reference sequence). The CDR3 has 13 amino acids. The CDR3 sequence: CAWSYSHRDVQFF. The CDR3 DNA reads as TGTGCCTGGAGTTATTCACACCGGGACGTGCAGTTCTTC.

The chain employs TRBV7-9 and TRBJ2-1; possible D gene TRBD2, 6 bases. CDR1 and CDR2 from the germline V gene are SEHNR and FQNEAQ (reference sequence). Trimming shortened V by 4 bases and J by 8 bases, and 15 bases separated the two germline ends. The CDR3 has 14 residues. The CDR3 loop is CASSSDEGGYEQFF. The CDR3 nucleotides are TGTGCCAGCAGCTCGGACGAGGGAGGCTATGAGCAGTTCTTC.

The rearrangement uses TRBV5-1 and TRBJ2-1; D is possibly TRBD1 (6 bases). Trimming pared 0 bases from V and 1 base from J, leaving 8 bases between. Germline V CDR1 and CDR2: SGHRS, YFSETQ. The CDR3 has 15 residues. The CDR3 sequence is CASSLDQGSYNEQFF. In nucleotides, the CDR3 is TGCGCCAGCAGCTTGGATCAGGGGTCCTACAATGAGCAGTTCTTC.

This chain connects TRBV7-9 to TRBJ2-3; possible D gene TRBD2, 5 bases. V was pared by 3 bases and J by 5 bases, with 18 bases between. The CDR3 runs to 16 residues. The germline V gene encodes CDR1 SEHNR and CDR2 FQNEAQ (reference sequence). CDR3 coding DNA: TGTGCCAGCAGCTTCCTGCCCGGGGTTCGAGGAGATACGCAGTATTTT. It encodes CASSFLPGVRGDTQYF.

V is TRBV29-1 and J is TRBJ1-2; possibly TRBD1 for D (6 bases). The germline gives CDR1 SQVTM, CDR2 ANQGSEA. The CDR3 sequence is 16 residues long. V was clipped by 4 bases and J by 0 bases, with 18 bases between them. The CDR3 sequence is CSVGPRQVSANYGYTF. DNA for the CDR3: TGCAGCGTTGGCCCGCGACAGGTCTCGGCTAACTATGGCTACACCTTC.

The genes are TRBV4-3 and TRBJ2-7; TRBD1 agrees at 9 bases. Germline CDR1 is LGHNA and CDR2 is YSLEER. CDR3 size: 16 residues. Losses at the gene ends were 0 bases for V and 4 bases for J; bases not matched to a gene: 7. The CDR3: CASSQELPGQGYEQYF. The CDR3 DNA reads TGCGCCAGCAGCCAAGAACTACCGGGACAGGGTTACGAGCAGTACTTC.

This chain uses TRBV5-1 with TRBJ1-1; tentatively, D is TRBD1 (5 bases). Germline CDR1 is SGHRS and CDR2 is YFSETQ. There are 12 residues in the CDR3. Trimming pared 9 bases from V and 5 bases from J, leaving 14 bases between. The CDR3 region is CATQGEGTEAFF. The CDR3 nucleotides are TGCGCCACCCAAGGGGAGGGAACTGAAGCTTTCTTT.

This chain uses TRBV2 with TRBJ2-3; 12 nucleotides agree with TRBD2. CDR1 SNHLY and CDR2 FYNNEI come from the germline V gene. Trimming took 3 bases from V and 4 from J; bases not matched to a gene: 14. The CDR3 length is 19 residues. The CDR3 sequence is CASSDNVFGGLAGSDTQYF. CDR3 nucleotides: TGTGCCAGCAGTGATAATGTTTTCGGTGGACTAGCGGGGTCAGATACGCAGTATTTT.

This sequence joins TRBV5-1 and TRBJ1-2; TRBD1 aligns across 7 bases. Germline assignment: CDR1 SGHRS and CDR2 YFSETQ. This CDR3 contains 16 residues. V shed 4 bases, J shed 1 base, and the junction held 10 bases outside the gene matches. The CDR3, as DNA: TGCGCCAGCAGCCTCGGTCCGGGACAGAGTAACTATGGCTACACCTTC. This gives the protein CASSLGPGQSNYGYTF.

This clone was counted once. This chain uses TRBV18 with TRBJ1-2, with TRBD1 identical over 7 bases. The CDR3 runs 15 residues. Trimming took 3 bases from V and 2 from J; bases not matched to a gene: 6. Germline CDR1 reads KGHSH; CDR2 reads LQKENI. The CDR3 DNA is TGTGCCAGCTCACCCCCGGGACAGATGAACTATGGCTACACCTTC. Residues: CASSPPGQMNYGYTF.

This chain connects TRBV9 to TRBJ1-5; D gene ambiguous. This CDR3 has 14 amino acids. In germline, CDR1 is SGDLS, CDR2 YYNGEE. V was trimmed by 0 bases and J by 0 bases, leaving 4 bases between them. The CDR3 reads CASSVGASNQPQHF. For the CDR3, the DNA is TGTGCCAGCAGCGTAGGGGCTAGCAATCAGCCCCAGCATTTT. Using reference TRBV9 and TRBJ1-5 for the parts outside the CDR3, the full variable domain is DSGVTQTPKHLITATGQRVTLRCSPRSGDLSVYWYQQSLDQGLQFLIQYYNGEERAKGNILERFSAQQFPDLHSELNLSSLELGDSALYFCASSVGASNQPQHFGDGTRLSIL.